This TCR beta chain was sequenced during a study of T cells in Graves' hyperthyroidism and ophthalmopathy. Overall study: The initial diagnosis was the point when peripheral blood was collected, ahead of any treatment.

Amplification of TCR beta CDR3 regions was performed using RNA transcripts as template. TCR CDR3 underwent first-round RT-PCR with the HTBI primer set. TCRdb re-analysed the multiplex PCR reads in MiXCR, keeping a single row per CDR3 protein. The sample records 370,000 or so distinct CDR3 sequences, 15% to 18% being singletons. In patients aged 18 to 65, hyperthyroidism was newly diagnosed, with duration under 2 months. Germline CDR1 reads MDHEN; CDR2 reads SYDVKM. The CDR3 has 16 residues. J lost 0 bases, V lost 3 bases, and 2 bases had no gene match. The sequenced sample consisted of blood. The source of this sequence is a woman aged 18 to 35 with Graves' hyperthyroidism that later progressed to Graves' ophthalmopathy. The gene calls are TRBV28 and TRBJ2-3; TRBD2 matches 11 bases. CDR3 DNA sequence: TGTGCCAGCAGTTTGACTAGCGGGACTAGCACAGATACGCAGTATTTT. Translated, it gives CASSLTSGTSTDTQYF.